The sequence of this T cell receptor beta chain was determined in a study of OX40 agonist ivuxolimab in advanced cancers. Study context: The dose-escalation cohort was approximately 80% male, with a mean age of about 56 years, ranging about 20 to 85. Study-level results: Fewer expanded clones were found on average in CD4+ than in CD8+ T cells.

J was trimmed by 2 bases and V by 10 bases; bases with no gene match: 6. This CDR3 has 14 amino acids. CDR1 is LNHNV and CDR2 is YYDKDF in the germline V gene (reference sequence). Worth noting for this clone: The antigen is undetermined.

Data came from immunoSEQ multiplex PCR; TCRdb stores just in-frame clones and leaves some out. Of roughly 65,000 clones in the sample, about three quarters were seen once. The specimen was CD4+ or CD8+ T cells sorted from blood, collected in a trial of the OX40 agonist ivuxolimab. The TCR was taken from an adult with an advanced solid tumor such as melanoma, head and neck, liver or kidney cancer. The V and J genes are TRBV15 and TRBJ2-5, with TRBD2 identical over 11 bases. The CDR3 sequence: CASAGTSGQETQYF. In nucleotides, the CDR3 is TGTGCCAGTGCCGGGACTAGCGGTCAAGAGACCCAGTACTTC.